One sample yielded the 32 T cell receptor beta chains listed below, sequenced in a study of blood T cells in healthy people across ages. PCR was performed a second time for about 6 to 11 cycles using a sample-barcoded 5' primer and a J-beta primer mix. TCRdb fed the 5' RACE reads into MiXCR, producing one record per CDR3 protein. The sample yields fewer than 1.5 million distinct CDR3 sequences, 42% seen once. The sample taken for sequencing was blood. These receptors were obtained from a woman younger than 35 in good health.

In this sample, this clonotype turned up a few times. The gene calls are TRBV7-2 and TRBJ2-3, with 8 bases that match TRBD1. The CDR3 totals 15 residues. Looked up from germline, CDR1 is SGHTA and CDR2 is FQGNSA. The trim removed 4 bases at V and 6 bases at J, leaving 9 bases unmatched. This chain's CDR3 is CASSSRQGKGDTQYF. CDR3 nucleotide sequence: TGTGCCAGCAGCTCAAGACAGGGGAAGGGTGATACGCAGTATTTT.

The sample holds a few counts of this clonotype. The rearrangement links TRBV20-1 to TRBJ1-5; 7 bases are shared with TRBD1. Germline lookup yields CDR1 DFQATT and CDR2 SNEGSKA (reference sequence). This CDR3 contains 17 residues. V was clipped by 3 bases and J by 0 bases; unmatched bases: 11. CDR3 residues: CSASKTSGTDSNQPQHF. CDR3 coding DNA: TGCAGTGCTAGTAAGACAAGCGGGACAGATAGCAATCAGCCCCAGCATTTT.

This rearrangement joins TRBV21-1 to TRBJ2-1; TRBD1, the table's D call, lacks a check against the DNA. TRBV21-1 is given as a pseudogene. The CDR3 loop spans 17 amino acids. CDR3 coding DNA: TGTGCCAGCAGCAAAGCGGCAAGCCCAGGGGGGTGCAATGAGCAGTTCTTC. Translated: CASSKAASPGGCNEQFF.

The gene calls are TRBV4-1 and TRBJ1-2; D unclear. There are 13 residues in the CDR3. V was clipped by 4 bases and J by 8 bases, with 14 bases between them. Germline V gene data show CDR1 as MGHRA and CDR2 as YSYEKL. Here the CDR3 reads CASSRRGNQGYTF. The CDR3 coding sequence is TGCGCCAGCAGCCGGCGGGGAAACCAGGGCTACACCTTC.

This clonotype was counted a few times. V and J are TRBV6-2 or TRBV6-3 and TRBJ2-7, with 7 bases matching TRBD2. Trimming removed 7 bases from V and 5 bases from J; junction bases left unmatched: 14. CDR1 MNHEY and CDR2 SVGEGT come from the germline V gene. The CDR3 totals 15 residues. The DNA for the CDR3 is TGTGCCAGCACCATCAGTGGGGGGGTGACCGACGAGCAGTACTTC. Translation gives CASTISGGVTDEQYF.

This clonotype was detected only a few times. The V gene is TRBV4-1, the J gene TRBJ2-1; 7 nucleotides match TRBD2. From germline, CDR1 is MGHRA and CDR2 YSYEKL. The CDR3 extends over 15 amino acids. Losses at the gene ends were 1 base for V and 9 bases for J; bases not matched to a gene: 9. The CDR3: CASSQGSGVAGEQFF. CDR3 nucleotide sequence: TGCGCCAGCAGCCAAGGGTCGGGAGTAGCGGGTGAGCAGTTCTTC.

There are a few counts of this clonotype. The genes are TRBV4-1 and TRBJ2-1; a possible D gene is TRBD2 (6 bases). This CDR3 has 15 amino acids. Between the trimmed V and J ends, which lost 3 bases and 0 bases, there was a span of 9 bases. The germline V gene encodes CDR1 MGHRA and CDR2 YSYEKL. CDR3 amino acids: CASSQGLSSYNEQFF. The CDR3 DNA reads as TGCGCCAGCAGCCAGGGACTTAGCTCCTACAATGAGCAGTTCTTC.

The J gene is TRBJ2-5, the V gene TRBV5-5, with 7 bases fitting TRBD1. With 3 bases clipped from V and 0 bases from J, the junction kept 5 bases outside the gene matches. CDR3 size: 15 residues. The germline CDR1 and CDR2 sequences are SGHKS and YYEKEE (reference sequence). The CDR3 sequence: CASSWPGTDQETQYF. CDR3 coding DNA: TGTGCCAGCAGCTGGCCTGGGACAGACCAAGAGACCCAGTACTTC.

The chain links TRBV12-3 or TRBV12-4 to TRBJ2-1; TRBD2 aligns across 10 bases. Trimming removed 7 bases from V and 10 bases from J; junction bases left unmatched: 13. This CDR3 contains 15 residues. CDR3 amino acids: CASTLTSGASHEQFF. The CDR3 region has the DNA TGTGCCAGCACCCTTACTAGCGGGGCCTCCCACGAGCAGTTCTTC.

The V gene is TRBV29-1, the J gene TRBJ1-2, with D perhaps matching TRBD1 (6 bases). Per the germline V gene, CDR1 is SQVTM and CDR2 is ANQGSEA. The CDR3 extends over 15 amino acids. V lost 0 bases to trimming and J lost 4 bases, with 15 bases between them. The DNA for the CDR3 is TGCAGCGTTGAAGAGAGGGGACAACCTCCCTATGGCTACACCTTC. It yields the protein CSVEERGQPPYGYTF.

The rearrangement links TRBV12-3 or TRBV12-4 to TRBJ2-1, with D perhaps TRBD2 (6 bases). This CDR3 comprises 15 residues. V lost 4 bases and J 11 bases, leaving 21 bases between the germline ends. Here the CDR3 DNA reads TGTGCCAGCAGTTCCGGGAGCCGGGGCTACGTAAAGCAGTTCTTC. It translates to CASSSGSRGYVKQFF.

The chain has TRBV9 and TRBJ1-2, with D tentatively TRBD1 (6 bases). Germline CDR1 reads SGDLS; CDR2 reads YYNGEE. This CDR3 has 16 residues. Deletions cut 4 bases from V and 5 bases from J, with 21 bases between. CDR3 nucleotides: TGTGCCAGCAGCACCCAAGGGGGGCTAAACGAATATGGCTACACCTTC. Translated, it gives CASSTQGGLNEYGYTF. Using reference TRBV9 and TRBJ1-2 for the parts outside the CDR3, the full variable domain is DSGVTQTPKHLITATGQRVTLRCSPRSGDLSVYWYQQSLDQGLQFLIQYYNGEERAKGNILERFSAQQFPDLHSELNLSSLELGDSALYFCASSTQGGLNEYGYTFGSGTRLTVV.

The V and J genes are TRBV11-1 and TRBJ2-5, with D perhaps given as TRBD1 or TRBD2 (5 bases each). Trimming took off 5 bases at V and 11 bases at J, with 27 bases between the two ends. The CDR3 is made up of 16 amino acids. The germline V gene has CDR1 SGHAT and CDR2 FQDESV (reference sequence). CDR3 nucleotides: TGTGCCAGCAGCCCGAAAGCCGGGACGGTGCTCAATGAGCAGTACTTC. Protein sequence: CASSPKAGTVLNEQYF. Complete variable domain (other parts from reference TRBV11-1 and TRBJ2-5): EAEVAQSPRYKITEKSQAVAFWCDPISGHATLYWYRQILGQGPELLVQFQDESVVDDSQLPKDRFSAERLKGVDSTLKIQPAELGDSAMYLCASSPKAGTVLNEQYFGPGTRLLVL.

A note on this clonotype: Relative to the germline gene, one junction end is altered; a read error may explain this. The chain couples TRBV6-4 to TRBJ1-6; D is possibly TRBD1 (6 bases). CDR1 MRHNA and CDR2 SNTAGT come from the germline V gene. The CDR3 extends over 13 amino acids. CDR3 region: CASRRTVESPPHF. The CDR3 DNA reads as TGTGCCAGCAGGAGGACAGTAGAGTCACCCCCCCACTTT.

A remark on this clonotype: This may arise from a read error, as a much more abundant clone is one base away. The chain uses TRBV29-1 and TRBJ2-3; a possible D gene is TRBD2 (5 bases). Trimming cost V 8 bases and J 0 bases, with 12 bases left between them. The germline gives CDR1 SQVTM, CDR2 ANQGSEA. The CDR3 contains 13 residues. The CDR3 protein is CSRSGSSTDTQYF. CDR3 in DNA: TGCAGCCGCAGCGGATCTAGCACAGATACGCAGTATTTT.

This clonotype appeared many times. CDR3 in amino acids: CASSETGGSYEQYF. CDR3 nucleotide sequence: TGTGCCAGCAGTGAAACAGGGGGATCTTACGAGCAGTACTTC. The chain joins TRBV25-1 to TRBJ2-7, with 8 positions matching TRBD1. The germline V gene has CDR1 MGHDK and CDR2 SYGVNS. After removal of 2 bases from V and 4 bases from J, the junction contained 4 bases not matched to a gene. CDR3 length equals 14 residues.

This clonotype has just a few counts. The chain recombines TRBV20-1 with TRBJ2-5; a weak D match, TRBD1 (6 bases). Trimming left V 5 bases short and J 4 bases short, with 17 bases between. Germline V gene sequence: CDR1 DFQATT, CDR2 SNEGSKA (reference sequence). The CDR3 totals 14 residues. Here the CDR3 reads CSAGGVGDRETQYF. CDR3 nucleotides: TGCAGTGCTGGGGGCGTAGGGGATAGAGAGACCCAGTACTTC.

This chain links TRBV20-1 with TRBJ2-7; 7 bases line up with TRBD1. Germline V gene data show CDR1 as DFQATT and CDR2 as SNEGSKA (reference sequence). This CDR3 has 12 residues. The junction had 5 bases not matched to a gene; V was cut back by 1 base and J by 8 bases. The CDR3 DNA reads as TGCAGTGCTAGAGTACCGGGACAGCAGCAGTACTTC. Protein product: CSARVPGQQQYF.

The chain combines TRBV12-3 or TRBV12-4 with TRBJ2-5; the match to TRBD1 covers 12 bases. V was pared by 5 bases and J by 7 bases, with 14 bases of the junction left unmatched. This CDR3 has 17 amino acids. The CDR3 sequence is CASSTGTGGAGTGTQYF. DNA of the CDR3: TGTGCCAGCAGTACCGGGACAGGGGGCGCAGGGACTGGGACCCAGTACTTC.

The rearrangement uses TRBV5-4 and TRBJ1-2, with a tentative D call TRBD1 (6 bases). V lost 4 bases and J 0 bases, leaving 16 bases between the germline ends. The CDR3 has 16 residues. Germline-derived CDR1 and CDR2 are SGHNT and YYREEE (reference sequence). The CDR3 DNA sequence: TGTGCCAGCAGCCCCACTGCAGGGGTGTCTAACTATGGCTACACCTTC. It translates to CASSPTAGVSNYGYTF.

Here the CDR3 DNA reads TGCGCCAGCAGCCACGAGGATGGCTACACCTTC. Translating gives CASSHEDGYTF. The gene calls are TRBV4-1 and TRBJ1-2; D gene uncertain. The germline V and J ends were trimmed by 3 bases and 6 bases, with 5 bases remaining between them. The CDR3 is made up of 11 amino acids. CDR1 is MGHRA and CDR2 is YSYEKL in the germline V gene.

The chain recombines TRBV20-1 with TRBJ2-7; the match to TRBD2 covers 10 bases. Germline CDR1 reads DFQATT; CDR2 reads SNEGSKA (reference sequence). CDR3 length: 14 residues. With V trimmed by 3 bases and J by 5 bases, 7 bases remained unmatched. In DNA, the CDR3 is TGCAGTGCTAGTAGGAGCGGGAGGGAGCACGAGCAGTACTTC. Translating it yields CSASRSGREHEQYF.

The V call is TRBV12-3 or TRBV12-4, the J call TRBJ2-7; 8 bases agree with TRBD2. This CDR3 region has 14 residues. The V and J ends lost 4 bases and 2 bases, in that order; junction bases with no gene match: 4. This CDR3 is CASSSGGPTYEQYF. DNA for the CDR3: TGTGCCAGCAGTTCGGGGGGGCCGACCTACGAGCAGTACTTC.

This clonotype was recorded a few times. For the CDR3, the DNA is TGTGCCAGCAGTGACCAGACTAGCGGGAGTACAGATACGCAGTATTTT. Translating it yields CASSDQTSGSTDTQYF. The V call is TRBV2, the J call TRBJ2-3, with 12 bases aligning to TRBD2. Per germline, CDR1 SNHLY and CDR2 FYNNEI. This CDR3 spans 16 amino acids. Losses at the gene ends were 3 bases for V and 3 bases for J; bases not matched to a gene: 4.

This clonotype was seen more than once but under ten times. The chain is built from TRBV12-3 or TRBV12-4 and TRBJ1-1; weak D call: TRBD1 (5 bases). This CDR3 is 15 amino acids long. V was pared by 3 bases and J by 4 bases, with 15 bases between. CDR3 loop: CASSFGEYGGTEAFF. CDR3 in DNA: TGTGCCAGCAGTTTCGGAGAGTATGGGGGCACTGAAGCTTTCTTT.

This chain connects TRBV4-1 to TRBJ2-3; possibly TRBD1 for D (5 bases). V lost 2 bases and J 8 bases, leaving 17 bases between the germline ends. Germline-derived CDR1 and CDR2 are MGHRA and YSYEKL. The CDR3 is 15 amino acids. The chain's CDR3 is CASSQSPGAEPTQYF. In DNA form, the CDR3 reads TGCGCCAGCAGCCAATCCCCTGGGGCCGAACCTACGCAGTATTTT.

This clonotype occurred once. The chain couples TRBV20-1 to TRBJ2-5, with unresolved D. The DNA end favors TRBJ2-7, so the J call may be wrong. The germline V gene encodes CDR1 DFQATT and CDR2 SNEGSKA (reference sequence). CDR3 size: 15 residues. The CDR3 region has the DNA TGCAGTGCTAGAGATGACCGGGTTAGTAGGTACGAGCAGTACTTC. Its translation: CSARDDRVSRYEQYF.

The V gene is TRBV29-1, the J gene TRBJ2-5; weak D call: TRBD1 (5 bases). Per germline, CDR1 SQVTM and CDR2 ANQGSEA. The CDR3 totals 12 residues. Deletions cut 4 bases from V and 11 bases from J, with 17 bases between. The CDR3: CSVVGPREEQYF. DNA for the CDR3: TGCAGCGTTGTGGGGCCAAGGGAAGAGCAGTACTTC.

The sample holds a few counts of this clonotype. The CDR3 protein is CASSLLAGGVEQFF. The CDR3 bases are TGTGCCAGCAGCTTATTAGCGGGAGGGGTGGAGCAGTTCTTC. V and J are TRBV7-9 and TRBJ2-1, with 11 bases fitting TRBD2. In germline, CDR1 is SEHNR, CDR2 FQNEAQ (reference sequence). The length of the CDR3 is 14 residues. V lost 2 bases to trimming and J lost 10 bases; unmatched junction nucleotides: 4.

This clonotype was detected a few times. Here the CDR3 reads CASSLRAGVQETQYF. The CDR3 nucleotides are TGTGCCAGCAGCTTACGGGCGGGAGTCCAAGAGACCCAGTACTTC. The genes are TRBV7-9 and TRBJ2-5, with TRBD2 identical over 7 bases. CDR1 and CDR2 from the germline V gene are SEHNR and FQNEAQ (reference sequence). The V segment lost 2 bases and the J segment 1 base; nucleotides outside the gene matches: 4. This CDR3 contains 15 residues.

The chain combines TRBV20-1 with TRBJ2-1; 11 bases match TRBD2. CDR1 and CDR2 from the germline V gene are DFQATT and SNEGSKA (reference sequence). V lost 5 bases, J lost 7 bases, and 10 bases stayed unmatched. This CDR3 is 15 amino acids long. The CDR3: CSAPTSGALGNEQFF. DNA of the CDR3: TGCAGTGCTCCGACTAGCGGGGCCTTGGGTAATGAGCAGTTCTTC.

The V call is TRBV20-1, the J call TRBJ2-3, with 14 bases that match TRBD2. Looked up from germline, CDR1 is DFQATT and CDR2 is SNEGSKA (reference sequence). With 0 bases clipped from V and 3 bases from J, the junction kept 23 bases outside the gene matches. CDR3 length: 23 amino acids. The CDR3 DNA reads as TGCAGTGCTAGAGATAAGGGACTAGCGGGAGTTGGTGCCCAGACCAAGAGGACAGATACGCAGTATTTT. Its translation is CSARDKGLAGVGAQTKRTDTQYF.